The 31 T cell receptor beta chains given below trace back to one sample, sequenced in a study of blood T cells in healthy people across ages. Primed by a sample-barcoded 5' primer and a J-beta primer mix, a second PCR proceeded for roughly 6 to 12 cycles. TCRdb reprocessed the 5' RACE reads with MiXCR, giving one entry per CDR3 protein. The table has some 760,000 distinct CDR3 sequences, around a quarter seen once. The same sample was also used in a study of T cells of mothers and their children.

Sequenced sample: blood. The receptor set was obtained from a boy aged 5 to 17 in good health.

V usage is TRBV10-3 and J usage is TRBJ1-1; D is unclear. The germline V and J ends were trimmed by 3 bases and 1 base, with 9 bases remaining between them. The CDR3 is 14 residues long. Germline loops: CDR1 ENHRY, CDR2 SYGVKD. CDR3 sequence: CAISDVTPNTEAFF. The CDR3 nucleotides read TGTGCCATCAGTGATGTTACTCCGAACACTGAAGCTTTCTTT.

The gene calls are TRBV29-1 and TRBJ1-1, with D uncertain. Looked up from germline, CDR1 is SQVTM and CDR2 is ANQGSEA. V lost 4 bases and J lost 0, with 6 bases in between. The CDR3 spans 12 residues. CDR3 coding DNA: TGCAGCGTTGGACACTTGAACACTGAAGCTTTCTTT. Amino acids: CSVGHLNTEAFF.

The V gene is TRBV27, the J gene TRBJ1-4, with D uncertain. The CDR3 loop spans 13 amino acids. Trimming shortened V by 10 bases and J by 8 bases, and 17 bases separated the two germline ends. Germline V gene sequence: CDR1 MNHEY, CDR2 SMNVEV (reference sequence). The DNA of the CDR3 is TGTGCCACCGCGACAAGGGATGGGGAAAAACTGTTTTTT. Its protein is CATATRDGEKLFF. Drawing the rest from reference TRBV27 and TRBJ1-4, the complete variable domain is EAQVTQNPRYLITVTGKKLTVTCSQNMNHEYMSWYRQDPGLGLRQIYYSMNVEVTDKGDVPEGYKVSRKEKRNFPLILESPSPNQTSLYFCATATRDGEKLFFGSGTQLSVL.

This clonotype came up a few times. The chain employs TRBV5-1 and TRBJ1-1; D gene unclear. Deletions cut 5 bases from V and 4 bases from J, with 15 bases between. This CDR3 has 14 residues. CDR1 SGHRS and CDR2 YFSETQ come from the germline V gene. The CDR3 DNA follows: TGCGCCAGCAGACCATTGGAGGGATTCACTGAAGCTTTCTTT. It encodes CASRPLEGFTEAFF.

The chain combines TRBV5-5 with TRBJ1-1; possibly TRBD1 for D (6 bases). V gave up 5 bases and J gave up 6 bases, with 23 bases separating them. Looked up from germline, CDR1 is SGHKS and CDR2 is YYEKEE (reference sequence). There are 16 residues in the CDR3. CDR3 sequence: CASRNTFSQGISEAFF. In DNA form, the CDR3 reads TGTGCCAGCAGGAATACTTTTTCGCAGGGGATCTCTGAAGCTTTCTTT.

The chain employs TRBV9 and TRBJ2-3, with TRBD2 matching 12 bases. V lost 3 bases to trimming and J lost 4 bases; unmatched junction nucleotides: 3. CDR3 length: 15 residues. From germline, CDR1 is SGDLS and CDR2 YYNGEE. The CDR3 protein is CASSGLAGAADTQYF. Written as DNA, the CDR3 is TGTGCCAGCAGCGGACTAGCGGGAGCAGCAGATACGCAGTATTTT.

This clonotype appeared a few times. J is TRBJ2-1 and V is TRBV6-2 or TRBV6-3; no clear D gene. With 2 bases removed from V and 10 bases from J, the gap between germline ends came to 9 bases. CDR1 and CDR2 from the germline V gene are MNHEY and SVGEGT. The CDR3 loop spans 12 amino acids. Written as DNA, the CDR3 is TGTGCCAGCAGTTACCCGCCAGCCGAGCAGTTCTTC. It codes for CASSYPPAEQFF.

The rearrangement links TRBV29-1 to TRBJ1-3; 10 bases are a match to TRBD1. Germline assignment: CDR1 SQVTM and CDR2 ANQGSEA. The CDR3 spans 14 residues. J was trimmed by 2 bases and V by 4 bases; bases with no gene match: 2. As DNA, the CDR3 is TGCAGCGTTGCCGGGACAGGGGCTGGAAACACCATATATTTT. Translating it yields CSVAGTGAGNTIYF.

This chain connects TRBV19 to TRBJ2-5, with D unresolved. TRBJ2-1 matches the DNA end more closely, so the J call is doubtful. This CDR3 has 15 residues. The germline gives CDR1 LNHDA, CDR2 SQIVND (reference sequence). The CDR3 here is CASSIEGAEMREQFF. CDR3 sequence (DNA): TGTGCCAGTAGTATAGAGGGCGCCGAGATGCGTGAGCAGTTCTTC.

The rearrangement joins TRBV9 to TRBJ1-2; D gene ambiguous. The V end lost 4 bases, the J end lost 0 bases, and 7 bases lay between the germline ends. Germline-derived CDR1 and CDR2 are SGDLS and YYNGEE. This CDR3 comprises 13 residues. CDR3 in amino acids: CASSTGSNYGYTF. DNA of the CDR3: TGTGCCAGCAGCACGGGATCTAACTATGGCTACACCTTC.

Note on this clonotype: A read error may account for a junction end that differs from germline. The chain recombines TRBV12-3 or TRBV12-4 with TRBJ2-5; 8 bases align to TRBD1. This CDR3 has 15 amino acids. In DNA form, the CDR3 reads TGTGCCAACAGTTTAGACAGGGGTTACCAAGAGACCCAGTACTTC. Protein: CANSLDRGYQETQYF.

This clonotype was observed a few times. The chain recombines TRBV12-3 or TRBV12-4 with TRBJ2-5; 9 bases map to TRBD2. This CDR3 contains 12 residues. J gave up 14 bases and V 1 base, and 5 bases lay outside the gene matches. For the CDR3, the DNA is TGTGCCAGCAGTTTAGTCCCTAGCGGGGACTACTTC. Protein: CASSLVPSGDYF.

V and J are TRBV7-9 and TRBJ1-4; no firm D call. Germline V gene lookup returns CDR1 SEHNR and CDR2 FQNEAQ (reference sequence). CDR3 length: 15 amino acids. V gave up 1 base and J gave up 7 bases, with 13 bases separating them. The CDR3 coding sequence is TGTGCCAGCAGCTTAGATGGGGAGTGGCGTGAAAAACTGTTTTTT. Its translation: CASSLDGEWREKLFF.

The chain carries TRBV7-8 and TRBJ2-7, with D perhaps TRBD2 (5 bases). The germline V and J ends were trimmed by 1 base and 1 base, with 14 bases remaining between them. The germline V gene has CDR1 SGHVS and CDR2 FQNEAQ. The CDR3 extends over 16 amino acids. The CDR3 region has the DNA TGTGCCAGCAGCTTAGAGACCGGACTGAATTCCTACGAGCAGTACTTC. This gives the protein CASSLETGLNSYEQYF.

This chain joins TRBV6-5 and TRBJ1-2, with TRBD1 matching 9 bases. Germline-derived CDR1 and CDR2 are MNHEY and SVGAGI. The CDR3 length is 13 residues. V shed 6 bases, J shed 4 bases, and the junction held 3 bases outside the gene matches. CDR3 sequence reads: CASSRTGVYGYTF. In DNA form, the CDR3 reads TGTGCCAGCAGCCGGACAGGGGTCTATGGCTACACCTTC.

A remark on this clonotype: One end of the junction fails to match germline, which may point to a read error. J is TRBJ1-2 and V is TRBV20-1; maybe TRBD1 (6 bases). CDR1 and CDR2 from the germline V gene are DFQATT and SNEGSKA (reference sequence). There are 13 residues in the CDR3. The CDR3 sequence is CNAPNRDVGGYTF. CDR3 DNA sequence: TGCAATGCTCCCAACAGGGATGTGGGGGGCTACACCTTC.

The CDR3 protein is CSARGALEGRNNEQFF. CDR3 nucleotides: TGCAGTGCTAGAGGGGCCCTGGAGGGCCGAAACAATGAGCAGTTCTTC. This sequence joins TRBV20-1 and TRBJ2-1, with D perhaps TRBD2 (6 bases). Germline lookup yields CDR1 DFQATT and CDR2 SNEGSKA (reference sequence). Trimming cost V 1 base and J 5 bases, with 18 bases left between them. This CDR3 has 16 amino acids.

This rearrangement joins TRBV5-1 to TRBJ2-5; a possible D gene is TRBD1 (6 bases). This CDR3 has 16 amino acids. The V gene's germline CDR1 is SGHRS and CDR2 YFSETQ. The germline V and J ends were trimmed by 2 bases and 2 bases, with 16 bases remaining between them. The CDR3 DNA is TGCGCCAGCAGCTTACGGCCGGGACACCAACAAGAGACCCAGTACTTC. Protein: CASSLRPGHQQETQYF.

The chain employs TRBV20-1 and TRBJ2-3; maybe TRBD2 (6 bases). The length of the CDR3 is 15 residues. Germline loops: CDR1 DFQATT, CDR2 SNEGSKA (reference sequence). V was pared by 5 bases and J by 0 bases, with 15 bases between. CDR3 amino acids: CSACLGGSSTDTQYF. The DNA for the CDR3 is TGCAGTGCTTGCCTCGGGGGAAGTAGCACAGATACGCAGTATTTT.

This clonotype turned up a few times. The gene calls are TRBV27 and TRBJ2-3; 7 bases fit TRBD2. Unmatched junction bases numbered 10, after V lost 5 bases and J lost 5 bases. The CDR3 contains 15 residues. Germline values: CDR1 MNHEY, CDR2 SMNVEV (reference sequence). The CDR3: CASSRLAEPLDTQYF. The CDR3, as DNA: TGTGCCAGCAGTAGGCTAGCGGAACCTCTAGATACGCAGTATTTT.

The rearrangement joins TRBV7-2 to TRBJ1-5; 7 bases align to TRBD1. This CDR3 comprises 13 residues. CDR1 SGHTA and CDR2 FQGNSA come from the germline V gene. J gave up 7 bases and V 8 bases, and 8 bases lay outside the gene matches. Here the CDR3 reads CASGYRGGQPQHF. Written as DNA, the CDR3 is TGTGCCAGCGGATACAGGGGCGGACAGCCCCAGCATTTT.

This clonotype occurred a few times. DNA of the CDR3: TGCAGCGTTGCCGGGAGGGCCACCCACGAGCAGTACTTC. Its translation is CSVAGRATHEQYF. The gene calls are TRBV29-1 and TRBJ2-7; 8 nucleotides line up with TRBD2. The CDR3 runs 13 residues. The germline CDR1 and CDR2 sequences are SQVTM and ANQGSEA. With 4 bases clipped from V and 5 bases from J, the junction kept 7 bases outside the gene matches.

The V gene is TRBV6-1, the J gene TRBJ2-5; 14 positions agree with TRBD2. Germline CDR1 and CDR2: MNHNS and SASEGT. The trim removed 7 bases at V and 5 bases at J, leaving 12 bases unmatched. This CDR3 comprises 17 residues. CDR3 sequence (DNA): TGTGCCAGCACCTTAACGACTAGCGGGAGGGGGTGGGAGACCCAGTACTTC. It specifies CASTLTTSGRGWETQYF.

This chain links TRBV5-5 with TRBJ2-7; D is unclear. V was clipped by 0 bases and J by 5 bases, with 15 bases between them. The germline gives CDR1 SGHKS, CDR2 YYEKEE (reference sequence). The CDR3 has 15 amino acids. The CDR3 sequence is CASSLDVPARHEQYF. CDR3 DNA sequence: TGTGCCAGCAGCTTGGATGTTCCCGCCAGGCACGAGCAGTACTTC. Full variable domain (missing parts from reference TRBV5-5 and TRBJ2-7): DAGVTQSPTHLIKTRGQQVTLRCSPISGHKSVSWYQQVLGQGPQFIFQYYEKEERGRGNFPDRFSARQFPNYSSELNVNALLLGDSALYLCASSLDVPARHEQYFGPGTRLTVT.

The chain combines TRBV29-1 with TRBJ1-4, with D hard to call. This CDR3 spans 13 amino acids. V dropped 6 bases and J dropped 4 bases, with 12 bases sitting between them. Germline-derived CDR1 and CDR2 are SQVTM and ANQGSEA. The CDR3 loop reads CSVTAGVNEKLFF. In DNA form, the CDR3 reads TGCAGCGTCACGGCAGGCGTTAATGAAAAACTGTTTTTT.

J is TRBJ1-5 and V is TRBV29-1; the D gene is possibly TRBD1 (5 bases). V lost 4 bases to trimming and J lost 4 bases, with 8 bases between them. Germline loops: CDR1 SQVTM, CDR2 ANQGSEA. The CDR3 totals 12 residues. The CDR3 reads CSVGEGNQPQHF. Here the CDR3 DNA reads TGCAGCGTTGGGGAGGGGAATCAGCCCCAGCATTTT.

The gene calls are TRBV12-3 or TRBV12-4 and TRBJ2-2, with D possibly matching TRBD2 (5 bases). CDR3 length equals 15 residues. V dropped 1 base and J dropped 5 bases, with 11 bases sitting between them. Here the CDR3 reads CASSLGRAPTGELFF. CDR3 coding DNA: TGTGCCAGCAGTTTAGGGCGGGCACCGACCGGGGAGCTGTTTTTT.

This clonotype was counted a few times. This chain joins TRBV6-5 and TRBJ1-6; no reliable D call. V lost 2 bases, J lost 0 bases, and 5 bases lay in between. Germline assignment: CDR1 MNHEY and CDR2 SVGAGI. This CDR3 has 15 amino acids. The CDR3 sequence: CASSYGSSYNSPLHF. The CDR3 DNA follows: TGTGCCAGCAGTTACGGAAGCTCCTATAATTCACCCCTCCACTTT.

This clonotype was seen only a few times. An end of the junction differs from the germline gene, which may be a read error. CDR3 sequence: CASRRGAQISSCNEQFF. The CDR3 nucleotides read TGTGCCAGCAGGCGGGGGGCACAAATTAGCTCCTGCAATGAGCAGTTCTTC. This chain uses TRBV12-3 or TRBV12-4 with TRBJ2-1; 8 bases align to TRBD2. The CDR3 length is 17 residues.

This chain joins TRBV29-1 and TRBJ2-7, with TRBD2 matching 9 bases. Germline V gene data show CDR1 as SQVTM and CDR2 as ANQGSEA. The V and J ends lost 5 bases and 3 bases, in that order; junction bases with no gene match: 5. This CDR3 is built from 13 residues. CDR3 sequence (DNA): TGCAGCGTTCGGACTAGCGTGAACTACGAGCAGTACTTC. Translated, it gives CSVRTSVNYEQYF.

CDR3 loop: CASSGGGGSDTQYF. CDR3 in DNA: TGTGCCAGCAGTGGCGGGGGAGGGTCAGATACGCAGTATTTT. The chain is built from TRBV28 and TRBJ2-3; 7 nucleotides line up with TRBD2. V lost 5 bases, J lost 4 bases, and 6 bases stayed unmatched. CDR1 MDHEN and CDR2 SYDVKM come from the germline V gene. The CDR3 is made up of 14 amino acids.